What follows are 7 T cell receptor beta chains derived from one specimen sequenced in a study of T cell responses to AZD1222 COVID-19 vaccine. Assay: immunoSEQ multiplex PCR; the TCRdb copy retains only in-frame clones and omits some. The sample contains 170,000 or so clones, 90% of which appear only once. The sample in question was peripheral blood, obtained on day 0 of AZD1222 vaccination. The receptors stem from an adult in good health.

J is TRBJ1-1 and V is TRBV15, with 9 nucleotides matching TRBD1. In germline, CDR1 is LNHNV, CDR2 YYDKDF (reference sequence). CDR3 size: 16 residues. The V gene end was trimmed by 1 base and the J gene end by 4 bases; junction bases not matched to a gene: 7. The CDR3 loop is CATSRARTGVGTEAFF. The DNA of the CDR3 is TGTGCCACCAGCAGAGCCAGGACAGGGGTGGGCACTGAAGCTTTCTTT.

As to this clone: The CDR3 does not end in the conserved phenylalanine or tryptophan, so this is likely a read error. It is unclear where the CDR3 begins or ends on the DNA, so no DNA is shown, and the CDR3 is as TCRdb lists it. The chain employs TRBV21-1 and TRBJ2-7; TRBD1 reflects the table's D call only, with no check against the DNA. TRBV21-1 has pseudogene status. Both ends counted, the CDR3 spans 11 residues. The CDR3 sequence is CASSKDARVRL.

CDR3 protein: CASATGTTYEQYF. In DNA form, the CDR3 reads TGTGCCAGCGCCACAGGGACAACCTACGAGCAGTACTTC. The J gene is TRBJ2-7, the V gene TRBV27; TRBD1 might be the D (6 bases). V was pared by 8 bases and J by 2 bases, with 13 bases between. Germline CDR1 MNHEY, CDR2 SMNVEV (reference sequence). This CDR3 spans 13 amino acids.

V usage is TRBV4-1 and J usage is TRBJ2-7; 12 bases are shared with TRBD1. CDR1 MGHRA and CDR2 YSYEKL come from the germline V gene. V trimming: 3 bases; J trimming: 6 bases; junction bases outside the gene matches: 3. The CDR3 loop spans 14 amino acids. CDR3 sequence: CASSHRDRGPEQYF. Written as DNA, the CDR3 is TGCGCCAGCAGCCATAGGGACAGGGGGCCCGAGCAGTACTTC.

Ten or more counts support this clone. The chain joins TRBV27 to TRBJ1-1; TRBD1 aligns across 9 bases. Per the germline V gene, CDR1 is MNHEY and CDR2 is SMNVEV (reference sequence). V shed 3 bases, J shed 4 bases, and the junction held 15 bases outside the gene matches. CDR3 length: 18 amino acids. As DNA, the CDR3 is TGTGCCAGCAGTTTTCGAGTCCCGGGACAGGGATTGAGCACTGAAGCTTTCTTT. Its protein is CASSFRVPGQGLSTEAFF.

The V gene is TRBV7-3, the J gene TRBJ2-3, with a possible D match to TRBD1 (5 bases). V dropped 2 bases and J dropped 0 bases, with 18 bases sitting between them. The CDR3 extends over 18 amino acids. Germline V gene data show CDR1 as SGHTA and CDR2 as FQGTGA. This CDR3 reads CASSLGAARDSSTDTQYF. CDR3 sequence (DNA): TGTGCCAGCAGCTTAGGCGCGGCTCGAGACAGCAGCACAGATACGCAGTATTTT.

V gene TRBV5-4 combines with J gene TRBJ1-2; perhaps TRBD1 as D (6 bases). Germline V gene data show CDR1 as SGHNT and CDR2 as YYREEE (reference sequence). This CDR3 has 15 amino acids. V lost 1 base, J lost 9 bases, and 19 bases lay in between. CDR3 in amino acids: CASSLWGAATVSYTF. DNA of the CDR3: TGTGCCAGCAGCTTGTGGGGGGCAGCCACCGTCAGCTACACCTTC.